These 11 T cell receptor beta chains originate from one sample sequenced in a study of beta chain features in type 1 diabetes. Of the isolated RNA, all was reverse transcribed, and so the sequenced material was expressed TCRB transcripts. Using immunoSEQ multiplex PCR, the repertoire was profiled, and TCRdb retains in-frame clones only, with some absent. The sample has about 240,000 clones, over 11% seen once; the top ten hold roughly 0.019%. Whole-study findings and limits: Shortening that was moderate but significant affected the TCRB CDR3s of Type 1 diabetes patients in all four CD4+ subsets.

No antigen has been identified for these receptors. Sequenced sample: naive CD4+ T cells from blood. The receptors shown here come from a man aged 25-40 years with type 1 diabetes.

This clone has a handful of counts. The rearrangement links TRBV27 to TRBJ2-7, with D uncertain. There are 13 residues in the CDR3. CDR1 and CDR2 from the germline V gene are MNHEY and SMNVEV (reference sequence). Deletions cut 0 bases from V and 0 bases from J, with 3 bases between. This chain's CDR3 is CASSLSRSYEQYF. CDR3 bases: TGTGCCAGCAGTTTATCGCGCTCCTACGAGCAGTACTTC.

This clone was detected only a few times. The CDR3, as DNA: TGTGCCACCAAGGGGCACCAAAGCAATCAGCCCCAGCATTTT. Amino acid sequence: CATKGHQSNQPQHF. The rearrangement links TRBV28 to TRBJ1-5; possibly TRBD1 for D (5 bases). This CDR3 is built from 14 residues. Looked up from germline, CDR1 is MDHEN and CDR2 is SYDVKM. Deletions cut 10 bases from V and 1 base from J, with 14 bases between.

This clone was recorded a few times. The chain has TRBV2 and TRBJ2-3; 8 nucleotides align to TRBD2. The CDR3 consists of 15 residues. Per the germline V gene, CDR1 is SNHLY and CDR2 is FYNNEI. J was trimmed by 6 bases and V by 4 bases; bases with no gene match: 9. This CDR3 is CASSGLLAGEDTQYF. The CDR3 nucleotides read TGTGCCAGCAGTGGCTTGCTAGCGGGTGAGGATACGCAGTATTTT. The whole variable domain, remainder taken from reference TRBV2 and TRBJ2-3, is EPEVTQTPSHQVTQMGQEVILRCVPISNHLYFYWYRQILGQKVEFLVSFYNNEISEKSEIFDDQFSVERPDGSNFTLKIRSTKLEDSAMYFCASSGLLAGEDTQYFGPGTRLTVL.

The chain carries TRBV19 and TRBJ2-6, with a weak D call TRBD2 (6 bases). Germline CDR1 reads LNHDA; CDR2 reads SQIVND (reference sequence). There are 17 residues in the CDR3. Trimming took 3 bases from V and 0 from J, leaving 12 bases between them. The CDR3 loop is CASSIQAGISGANVLTF. In nucleotides, the CDR3 is TGTGCCAGTAGTATCCAGGCGGGAATCTCTGGGGCCAACGTCCTGACTTTC.

The chain combines TRBV9 with TRBJ2-7; D uncertain. Germline loops: CDR1 SGDLS, CDR2 YYNGEE. The CDR3 consists of 16 residues. V shed 0 bases and J shed 1 base, with 14 bases lying between them. The CDR3 bases are TGTGCCAGCAGCGTAGGAGGTAGCCGAGAATCCTACGAGCAGTACTTC. Its protein is CASSVGGSRESYEQYF.

In regard to this clone: One junction end disagrees with the germline gene, perhaps due to a read error. In nucleotides, the CDR3 is TGCAGTGCGAGAGGCGTGGATACGCAGTATTTT. Its protein product is CSARGVDTQYF. The V call is TRBV20-1, the J call TRBJ2-3; D gene unclear. The CDR3 sequence is 11 residues long. Germline loops: CDR1 DFQATT, CDR2 SNEGSKA (reference sequence).

V gene TRBV11-2 combines with J gene TRBJ2-3; 16 nucleotides agree with TRBD2. Germline values: CDR1 SGHAT, CDR2 FQNNGV. The CDR3 consists of 16 residues. V dropped 3 bases and J dropped 4; count of bases not matched to a gene: 1. This CDR3 reads CASSFGTSGGADTQYF. For the CDR3, the DNA is TGTGCCAGCAGCTTTGGGACTAGCGGGGGGGCAGATACGCAGTATTTT. Full variable domain (remainder filled in from reference TRBV11-2 and TRBJ2-3): EAGVAQSPRYKIIEKRQSVAFWCNPISGHATLYWYQQILGQGPKLLIQFQNNGVVDDSQLPKDRFSAERLKGVDSTLKIQPAKLEDSAVYLCASSFGTSGGADTQYFGPGTRLTVL.

The chain couples TRBV5-1 to TRBJ2-1; the D gene is possibly TRBD2 (6 bases). Trimming stripped 0 bases from V and 5 bases from J, with 12 bases between. Germline values: CDR1 SGHRS, CDR2 YFSETQ. CDR3 length equals 15 residues. The CDR3, as DNA: TGCGCCAGCAGCTTGGCGCCGGGACTGGACAATGAGCAGTTCTTC. It specifies CASSLAPGLDNEQFF.

This clone was observed once. This CDR3 is also generated by other DNA sequences in the sample. The chain combines TRBV7-2 with TRBJ2-5; TRBD1 aligns across 9 bases. The CDR3 is 14 residues long. Germline V gene sequence: CDR1 SGHTA, CDR2 FQGNSA. Trimming at V came to 5 bases and at J to 4 bases, leaving 5 bases not matched to a gene. The CDR3 reads CASSPDRGRETQYF. CDR3 coding DNA: TGTGCCAGCAGCCCGGACAGGGGTAGAGAGACCCAGTACTTC.

This clone has more than one count but fewer than ten. The chain is built from TRBV4-1 and TRBJ2-1; D perhaps matches TRBD1 (5 bases). Germline CDR1 is MGHRA and CDR2 is YSYEKL. The V gene lost 0 bases and the J gene lost 0 bases, with 12 bases spanning the gap. The CDR3 sequence is 17 residues long. The CDR3 DNA is TGCGCCAGCAGCCAAGATCAGGTCAGGGCCTCCTACAATGAGCAGTTCTTC. Translated, it gives CASSQDQVRASYNEQFF.

This clone occurred a few times. The rearrangement links TRBV27 to TRBJ2-1; 14 bases fit TRBD2. This CDR3 is 15 amino acids long. The germline gives CDR1 MNHEY, CDR2 SMNVEV (reference sequence). The V gene end was trimmed by 4 bases and the J gene end by 9 bases; junction bases not matched to a gene: 5. The CDR3 region has the DNA TGTGCCAGCAGTTCGGGACTAGCGGGAGTAGCTGAGCAGTTCTTC. It encodes CASSSGLAGVAEQFF.